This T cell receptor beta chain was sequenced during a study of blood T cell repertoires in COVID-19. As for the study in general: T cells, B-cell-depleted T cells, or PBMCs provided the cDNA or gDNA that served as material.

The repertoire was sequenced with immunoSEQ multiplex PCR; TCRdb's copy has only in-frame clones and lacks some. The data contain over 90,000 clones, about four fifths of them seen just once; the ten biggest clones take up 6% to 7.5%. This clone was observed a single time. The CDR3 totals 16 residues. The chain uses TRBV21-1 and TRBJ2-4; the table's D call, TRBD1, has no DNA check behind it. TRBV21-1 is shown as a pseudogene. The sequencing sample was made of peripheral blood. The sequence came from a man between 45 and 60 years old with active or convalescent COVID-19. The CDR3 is CASSKEGRQGADIQYF. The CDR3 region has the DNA TGTGCCAGCAGCAAAGAAGGTAGGCAGGGCGCAGACATTCAGTACTTC.